The 16 T cell receptor beta chains reported below all come from one sample, sequenced in a study of CD4+ T cells in melanoma. Some clones are missing from TCRdb's copy, which holds only in-frame ones; the method was immunoSEQ multiplex PCR. Among more than 9,500 clones, approximately 72% were seen once, and the ten largest hold about 24%. Sequencing was performed on tumor tissue. All receptors derive from a human donor with melanoma.

The rearrangement joins TRBV4-1 to TRBJ2-1; TRBD2 agrees at 7 bases. Germline-derived CDR1 and CDR2 are MGHRA and YSYEKL. V shed 1 base and J 8 bases; nucleotides not matched to a gene: 8. There are 15 residues in the CDR3. The CDR3 protein is CASSQVLSAGYEQFF. CDR3 nucleotide sequence: TGCGCCAGCAGCCAAGTTCTTTCAGCGGGGTATGAGCAGTTCTTC.

This rearrangement joins TRBV2 to TRBJ2-7; TRBD1 might be the D (6 bases). The CDR3 totals 17 residues. Trimming shortened V by 5 bases and J by 1 base, and 21 bases separated the two germline ends. CDR1 is SNHLY and CDR2 is FYNNEI in the germline V gene. The CDR3 loop is CASSLSPSGATSYEQYF. CDR3 coding DNA: TGTGCCAGCAGTCTATCTCCTTCAGGGGCCACGTCCTACGAGCAGTACTTC.

The chain couples TRBV19 to TRBJ1-5, with 10 bases matching TRBD1. CDR1 and CDR2 from the germline V gene are LNHDA and SQIVND (reference sequence). The V gene end was trimmed by 7 bases and the J gene end by 7 bases; junction bases not matched to a gene: 16. This CDR3 contains 17 residues. The CDR3 DNA is TGTGCCAGTACCCCCTCCTTCCGGGGACAGGGGCGCCAGCCCCAGCATTTT. Protein product: CASTPSFRGQGRQPQHF. The complete variable domain, with remaining parts taken from reference TRBV19 and TRBJ1-5, reads DGGITQSPKYLFRKEGQNVTLSCEQNLNHDAMYWYRQDPGQGLRLIYYSQIVNDFQKGDIAEGYSVSREKKESFPLTVTSAQKNPTAFYLCASTPSFRGQGRQPQHFGDGTRLSIL.

Only one count was recorded for this clone. The chain joins TRBV20-1 to TRBJ1-2, with D maybe TRBD1 (6 bases). V lost 5 bases to trimming and J lost 12 bases, with 16 bases between them. This CDR3 region has 11 residues. CDR1 is DFQATT and CDR2 is SNEGSKA in the germline V gene (reference sequence). The CDR3 sequence: CSAASSGADTF. In nucleotides, the CDR3 is TGCAGTGCTGCCAGCTCGGGGGCCGACACCTTC.

This clone is medium-sized (0.01 to 0.1%) within its sample. The rearrangement uses TRBV6-5 and TRBJ1-1; D may be TRBD1 (5 bases). CDR3 length equals 15 residues. V was shortened by 4 bases and J by 0 bases, with 12 bases between the two germline ends. The germline gives CDR1 MNHEY, CDR2 SVGAGI. The CDR3 protein is CASSSPGRMNTEAFF. DNA of the CDR3: TGTGCCAGCAGTTCCCCGGGACGGATGAACACTGAAGCTTTCTTT.

The chain couples TRBV7-2 to TRBJ2-1, with 7 bases that match TRBD2. Per germline, CDR1 SGHTA and CDR2 FQGNSA. Unmatched junction bases numbered 8, after V lost 5 bases and J lost 4 bases. This CDR3 has 15 residues. The CDR3 loop is CASSTFSGPYNEQFF. The CDR3 DNA follows: TGTGCCAGCAGCACCTTTAGCGGGCCATACAATGAGCAGTTCTTC.

This clone was found once. The chain combines TRBV12-5 with TRBJ2-4; 9 bases are a match to TRBD1. V was clipped by 6 bases and J by 7 bases; unmatched bases: 7. This CDR3 comprises 14 residues. Germline assignment: CDR1 LGHNT and CDR2 FRNRAP. The CDR3 reads CASGSGQGENIQYF. The DNA of the CDR3 is TGTGCTAGTGGCTCGGGACAGGGAGAGAACATTCAGTACTTC. Variable domain in full (rest from reference TRBV12-5 and TRBJ2-4): DARVTQTPRHKVTEMGQEVTMRCQPILGHNTVFWYRQTMMQGLELLAYFRNRAPLDDSGMPKDRFSAEMPDATLATLKIQPSEPRDSAVYFCASGSGQGENIQYFGAGTRLSVL.

The genes are TRBV9 and TRBJ2-5; unclear D gene. The CDR3 contains 15 residues. In germline, CDR1 is SGDLS, CDR2 YYNGEE. V was shortened by 0 bases and J by 4 bases, with 13 bases between the two germline ends. The CDR3: CASSVESLWGETQYF. CDR3 bases: TGTGCCAGCAGCGTAGAGAGCCTCTGGGGAGAGACCCAGTACTTC.

The V gene is TRBV4-2, the J gene TRBJ2-7; D is unclear. The CDR3 totals 12 residues. The V gene's germline CDR1 is LGHNA and CDR2 YNFKEQ. V lost 3 bases, J lost 0 bases, and 3 bases lay in between. The CDR3 nucleotides read TGTGCCAGCAGCCACGACTCCTACGAGCAGTACTTC. Amino acids: CASSHDSYEQYF.

The genes are TRBV2 and TRBJ2-2; D possibly uses TRBD1 or TRBD2 (5 bases each). The CDR3 sequence is 13 residues long. V was clipped by 4 bases and J by 7 bases, with 10 bases between them. The germline CDR1 and CDR2 sequences are SNHLY and FYNNEI. CDR3 amino acids: CASSGGWSGELFF. The CDR3 nucleotides are TGTGCCAGCAGTGGGGGGTGGAGCGGGGAGCTGTTTTTT.

The rearrangement links TRBV6-5 to TRBJ1-2, with TRBD1 as a possible D gene (6 bases). CDR3 size: 15 residues. Trimming pared 5 bases from V and 6 bases from J, leaving 19 bases between. Germline V gene sequence: CDR1 MNHEY, CDR2 SVGAGI. The CDR3 protein is CASSHQVDRWNGYTF. CDR3 in DNA: TGTGCCAGCAGTCACCAAGTAGACAGGTGGAATGGCTACACCTTC.

This clone was detected only once. The rearrangement links TRBV2 to TRBJ2-7, with unresolved D. This CDR3 has 12 amino acids. Between the trimmed V and J ends, which lost 6 bases and 9 bases, there was a span of 15 bases. Germline loops: CDR1 SNHLY, CDR2 FYNNEI. The CDR3 protein is CASSLNPERQYF. The DNA of the CDR3 is TGTGCCAGCAGCCTTAACCCCGAGAGGCAGTACTTC.

The chain recombines TRBV5-1 with TRBJ1-1; D uncertain. Per the germline V gene, CDR1 is SGHRS and CDR2 is YFSETQ. The length of the CDR3 is 14 residues. Trimming removed 5 bases at V and 1 base at J, with 12 bases between. The CDR3, as DNA: TGCGCCAGCAGGGCCACCGTAGGGAACACTGAAGCTTTCTTT. Encoded protein: CASRATVGNTEAFF.

The chain recombines TRBV15 with TRBJ1-5; tentatively, D is TRBD1 (6 bases). Per germline, CDR1 LNHNV and CDR2 YYDKDF (reference sequence). The CDR3 extends over 15 amino acids. Trimming took 2 bases from V and 2 from J, leaving 10 bases between them. CDR3 coding DNA: TGTGCCACCAGCAGAACGGACAGCGGCAATCAGCCCCAGCATTTT. Its translation: CATSRTDSGNQPQHF.

In this sample, this clone turned up once. This sequence joins TRBV9 and TRBJ2-3; 10 positions match TRBD2. This CDR3 spans 16 amino acids. After removal of 0 bases from V and 4 bases from J, the junction contained 5 bases not matched to a gene. The germline gives CDR1 SGDLS, CDR2 YYNGEE. The CDR3 DNA sequence: TGTGCCAGCAGCGTAGCAGCGGGGGGGGCGGCAGATACGCAGTATTTT. This translates into CASSVAAGGAADTQYF.

A single count supports this clone. The rearrangement joins TRBV7-6 to TRBJ2-5, with D unresolved. V was pared by 1 base and J by 5 bases, with 17 bases between. This CDR3 has 16 amino acids. Germline V gene lookup returns CDR1 SGHVS and CDR2 FNYEAQ. The CDR3 nucleotides read TGTGCCAGCAGCTTAGAATGGGGAAACTTCCAGGAGACCCAGTACTTC. This encodes CASSLEWGNFQETQYF.